This passage covers 18 T cell receptor beta chains from one sample sequenced in a study of CD8+CD57+ T cells in acquired aplastic anemia. Profiling that covered TCR beta VDJ and CDR3 relied on genomic DNA as its template. TCRdb redid the calling of the reads with MiXCR, one entry per CDR3 protein. Among over 200,000 distinct CDR3 sequences, roughly 55% were seen once, and the ten largest hold 29%. The sequencing input was sorted CD4+, CD8+, or CD8+CD57+ T cells (not recorded which) from PBMCs. The receptors were sampled from a human donor in good health.

This clonotype occurred many times. V usage is TRBV5-1 and J usage is TRBJ2-1, with 8 bases identical to TRBD2. Trimming cost V 7 bases and J 2 bases; bases outside gene matches: 11. The CDR3 runs 16 residues. Germline CDR1 reads SGHRS; CDR2 reads YFSETQ. The CDR3 DNA reads TGCGCCAGCGCGGATGGGCAAGCGGGGGCCTACAATGAGCAGTTCTTC. This translates into CASADGQAGAYNEQFF.

This clonotype occurred a few times. The chain is built from TRBV20-1 and TRBJ2-7, with a possible D match to TRBD2 (7 bases). Trimming left V 0 bases short and J 5 bases short, with 26 bases between. The CDR3 runs 18 residues. Germline CDR1 and CDR2: DFQATT and SNEGSKA (reference sequence). CDR3 in amino acids: CSAREGVFEGGLFDEQYF. The CDR3 region has the DNA TGCAGTGCTAGAGAGGGCGTCTTCGAGGGGGGGCTTTTCGACGAGCAGTACTTC.

The J gene is TRBJ2-3, the V gene TRBV10-3; either TRBD1 or TRBD2 may supply D (5 bases each). The length of the CDR3 is 14 residues. Per germline, CDR1 ENHRY and CDR2 SYGVKD. V was cut by 4 bases and J by 2 bases, with 10 bases left in between. CDR3 sequence reads: CAISAGTTTDTQYF. The CDR3 coding sequence is TGTGCCATCAGTGCCGGGACCACCACAGATACGCAGTATTTT.

The count of this clonotype is one. The V and J genes are TRBV7-6 and TRBJ1-4; D is undetermined. Trimming pared 1 base from V and 8 bases from J, leaving 8 bases between. Germline V lookup: CDR1 SGHVS, CDR2 FNYEAQ. The CDR3 sequence is 13 residues long. Here the CDR3 DNA reads TGTGCCAGCAGCTTAGACGGCAGAGAAAAACTGTTTTTT. This translates into CASSLDGREKLFF.

The V and J genes are TRBV20-1 and TRBJ2-5, with 8 bases that match TRBD1. The CDR3 length is 16 residues. V shed 0 bases, J shed 0 bases, and the junction held 6 bases outside the gene matches. Per germline, CDR1 DFQATT and CDR2 SNEGSKA (reference sequence). The chain's CDR3 is CSARDPQGAYQETQYF. CDR3 sequence (DNA): TGCAGTGCTAGAGATCCCCAGGGGGCCTACCAAGAGACCCAGTACTTC.

Many counts were recorded for this clonotype. V usage is TRBV29-1 and J usage is TRBJ2-1; possibly TRBD2 for D (6 bases). The CDR3 extends over 17 amino acids. Germline V lookup: CDR1 SQVTM, CDR2 ANQGSEA. With 4 bases removed from V and 3 bases from J, the gap between germline ends came to 22 bases. The CDR3 region is CSVVGGIAPRNYNEQFF. The DNA of the CDR3 is TGCAGCGTTGTCGGCGGGATCGCCCCTCGAAACTACAATGAGCAGTTCTTC.

The chain carries TRBV11-2 and TRBJ2-5; D not resolved. This CDR3 is 14 amino acids long. Germline CDR1 and CDR2: SGHAT and FQNNGV. V lost 3 bases to trimming and J lost 2 bases, with 10 bases between them. The CDR3 loop is CASSFTENQETQYF. DNA of the CDR3: TGTGCCAGCAGCTTCACGGAGAATCAAGAGACCCAGTACTTC.

The CDR3 nucleotides read TGTGCCAGTAGTCGGACTAGCGGTTACGAGCAGTACTTC. This encodes CASSRTSGYEQYF. The genes are TRBV19 and TRBJ2-7, with 10 bases identical to TRBD2. The V segment lost 5 bases and the J segment 4 bases; nucleotides outside the gene matches: 2. CDR1 and CDR2 (germline): LNHDA, SQIVND (reference sequence). The CDR3 loop spans 13 amino acids.

In this sample, this clonotype turned up a few times. The chain recombines TRBV7-2 with TRBJ1-2; D gene ambiguous. The V end lost 3 bases, the J end lost 3 bases, and 8 bases lay between the germline ends. Germline V gene lookup returns CDR1 SGHTA and CDR2 FQGNSA. The CDR3 is made up of 13 amino acids. CDR3 sequence (DNA): TGTGCCAGCAGCTTCGGCAGCGACTATGGCTACACCTTC. It translates to CASSFGSDYGYTF.

The chain carries TRBV20-1 and TRBJ1-1, with D perhaps TRBD1 (5 bases). CDR1 and CDR2 (germline): DFQATT, SNEGSKA (reference sequence). Trimming took 8 bases from V and 1 from J, leaving 14 bases between them. The CDR3 runs 13 residues. Here the CDR3 DNA reads TGCAGTACCAACCAGGACAAGAACACTGAAGCTTTCTTT. Residues: CSTNQDKNTEAFF.

This clonotype was detected many times. V gene TRBV7-8 combines with J gene TRBJ2-7; D is unresolved. CDR3 length: 13 amino acids. Germline V CDR1 and CDR2: SGHVS, FQNEAQ. Trimming took 1 base from V and 4 from J, leaving 8 bases between them. CDR3 residues: CASSLGAPYEQYF. For the CDR3, the DNA is TGTGCCAGCAGCTTAGGGGCCCCGTACGAGCAGTACTTC.

The rearrangement links TRBV10-3 to TRBJ1-5; D gene uncertain. Germline V lookup: CDR1 ENHRY, CDR2 SYGVKD. The CDR3 runs 16 residues. V was trimmed by 2 bases and J by 2 bases, leaving 13 bases between them. Written as DNA, the CDR3 is TGTGCCATCAGTGAGGAGGTGGGCCCTGGCAATCAGCCCCAGCATTTT. It specifies CAISEEVGPGNQPQHF.

The rearrangement links TRBV7-9 to TRBJ2-7; the match to TRBD1 covers 7 bases. The J segment lost 0 bases and the V segment lost 2 bases, leaving 7 bases of the junction unmatched. The germline gives CDR1 SEHNR, CDR2 FQNEAQ (reference sequence). CDR3 length: 16 residues. In nucleotides, the CDR3 is TGTGCCAGCAGCTTATCCGGGACAGAGAGCTCCTACGAGCAGTACTTC. Protein: CASSLSGTESSYEQYF.

This clonotype was recorded only once. The chain joins TRBV7-6 to TRBJ1-6; D is undetermined. The CDR3 covers 15 residues. V lost 0 bases to trimming and J lost 8 bases, with 11 bases between them. In germline, CDR1 is SGHVS, CDR2 FNYEAQ. In nucleotides, the CDR3 is TGTGCCAGCAGCTTAGCAGACCTTGGGGATTCACCCCTCCACTTT. As protein: CASSLADLGDSPLHF. Using reference TRBV7-6 and TRBJ1-6 for the parts outside the CDR3, the full variable domain is GAGVSQSPRYKVTKRGQDVALRCDPISGHVSLYWYRQALGQGPEFLTYFNYEAQQDKSGLPNDRFSAERPEGSISTLTIQRTEQRDSAMYRCASSLADLGDSPLHFGNGTRLTVT.

This clonotype appeared many times. The chain has TRBV27 and TRBJ2-7; possibly TRBD2 for D (6 bases). CDR3 length: 13 amino acids. Germline-derived CDR1 and CDR2 are MNHEY and SMNVEV (reference sequence). The V end lost 3 bases, the J end lost 3 bases, and 9 bases lay between the germline ends. The CDR3 DNA reads as TGTGCCAGCAGTTTCCTGGGGGGCTACGAGCAGTACTTC. Protein: CASSFLGGYEQYF.

A word on this clonotype: A much larger clone lies a single base off, so this may be a read error. The chain couples TRBV13 to TRBJ2-4; D is ambiguous. This CDR3 region has 16 residues. In germline, CDR1 is PRHDT, CDR2 FYEKMQ (reference sequence). The CDR3 loop is CASSLAVQLARNIQYF. CDR3 sequence (DNA): TGTGCCAGCAGCTTAGCCGTTCAGTTAGCCAGAAACATTCAGTACTTC. The complete variable domain, with remaining parts taken from reference TRBV13 and TRBJ2-4, reads AAGVIQSPRHLIKEKRETATLKCYPIPRHDTVYWYQQGPGQDPQFLISFYEKMQSDKGSIPDRFSAQQFSDYHSELNMSSLELGDSALYFCASSLAVQLARNIQYFGAGTRLSVL.

This clonotype was seen ten or more times. The chain combines TRBV6-1 with TRBJ2-5; D possibly corresponds to TRBD2 (5 bases). This CDR3 has 13 residues. Germline V gene sequence: CDR1 MNHNS, CDR2 SASEGT. V lost 6 bases and J 6 bases, leaving 14 bases between the germline ends. Here the CDR3 DNA reads TGTGCCAGCAGCGGATTACTAGAGAAGACCCAGTACTTC. This encodes CASSGLLEKTQYF.

Many counts were recorded for this clonotype. The chain has TRBV5-8 and TRBJ1-1; D is undetermined. V was shortened by 4 bases and J by 0 bases, with 10 bases between the two germline ends. CDR1 is SGHTS and CDR2 is YDEGEE in the germline V gene. The CDR3 has 14 amino acids. Here the CDR3 reads CASSRRVMNTEAFF. DNA of the CDR3: TGTGCCAGCAGCAGGAGGGTCATGAACACTGAAGCTTTCTTT.